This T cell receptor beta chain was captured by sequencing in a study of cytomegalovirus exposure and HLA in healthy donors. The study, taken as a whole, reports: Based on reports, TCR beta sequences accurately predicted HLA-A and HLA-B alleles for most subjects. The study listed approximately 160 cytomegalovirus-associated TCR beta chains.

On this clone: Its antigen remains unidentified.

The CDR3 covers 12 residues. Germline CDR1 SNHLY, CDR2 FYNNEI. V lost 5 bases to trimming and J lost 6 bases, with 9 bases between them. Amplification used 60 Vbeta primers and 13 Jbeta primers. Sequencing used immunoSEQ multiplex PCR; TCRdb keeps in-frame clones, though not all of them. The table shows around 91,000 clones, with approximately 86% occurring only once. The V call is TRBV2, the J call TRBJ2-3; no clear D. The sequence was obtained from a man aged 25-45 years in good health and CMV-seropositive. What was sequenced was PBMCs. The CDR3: CASSTSPDTQYF. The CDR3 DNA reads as TGTGCCAGCAGTACATCCCCGGATACGCAGTATTTT.